The 10 T cell receptor beta chains below were found in one sample sequenced in a study of shared clonotypes between healthy human individuals. Sequenced by immunoSEQ multiplex PCR; TCRdb stores in-frame clones only, minus some. The repertoire consists of more than 400,000 clones, with around 73% occurring once and the leading ten covering about 12%. The sequencing input was PBMCs. Receptor source: a woman in her thirties or forties in good health. Some clones in this sample may be carry-over from other donors' samples.

This chain connects TRBV5-4 to TRBJ2-4; no reliable D call. This CDR3 is built from 15 residues. The V end was cut by 0 bases, the J end by 8 bases, with 15 bases between. The germline V gene has CDR1 SGHNT and CDR2 YYREEE (reference sequence). The CDR3 DNA reads TGTGCCAGCAGCTTGGAGGGTACCCCGGGCGACATTCAGTACTTC. Translated, it gives CASSLEGTPGDIQYF.

This chain connects TRBV11-3 to TRBJ2-3; 7 bases match TRBD2. Trimming took 1 base from V and 5 from J; bases not matched to a gene: 6. CDR1 is SGHNT and CDR2 is YENEEA in the germline V gene. The length of the CDR3 is 15 residues. The DNA of the CDR3 is TGTGCCAGCAGCTTAGGGGGCGGGAGCGGAGATACGCAGTATTTT. It yields the protein CASSLGGGSGDTQYF.

For this clone: A read error likely explains this, since a far larger clone differs by one base. The sample carries other DNA sequences with the same CDR3. V usage is TRBV30 and J usage is TRBJ1-1; D gene unclear. Germline V gives CDR1 GTSNPN, CDR2 SVGIG (reference sequence). The length of the CDR3 is 13 residues. The CDR3, as DNA: TGTGCCTCAAGACACCCCCAGAACACTGAAGCTTTCTTC. Translation gives CASRHPQNTEAFF.

This rearrangement joins TRBV6-1 to TRBJ1-5, with a possible D match to TRBD1 (5 bases). The germline gives CDR1 MNHNS, CDR2 SASEGT. Trimming shortened V by 8 bases and J by 2 bases, and 16 bases separated the two germline ends. The CDR3 covers 15 residues. The CDR3 is CASEFGGGGNQPQHF. The CDR3 DNA reads TGTGCCAGCGAATTTGGTGGAGGGGGCAATCAGCCCCAGCATTTT.

About this clone itself: A read error may explain this, as a much larger clone is one base away. The chain recombines TRBV7-7 with TRBJ2-5, with a tentative D call TRBD2 (6 bases). V was clipped by 5 bases and J by 1 base, with 8 bases between them. CDR1 SSHAT and CDR2 FNYEAQ come from the germline V gene (reference sequence). The CDR3 covers 13 residues. DNA of the CDR3: TGTGCCAGCAGCCCGGGGGTCCAAGAGACCCAGTACTTC. It specifies CASSPGVQETQYF.

CDR3: CATSRAQGAHTEAFF. The CDR3 nucleotides are TGTGCCACCAGCAGAGCACAGGGGGCCCACACTGAAGCTTTCTTT. The J gene is TRBJ1-1, the V gene TRBV15, with 9 bases matching TRBD1. Germline CDR1 is LNHNV and CDR2 is YYDKDF (reference sequence). V was clipped by 1 base and J by 3 bases; unmatched bases: 3. There are 15 residues in the CDR3.

The J gene is TRBJ2-5, the V gene TRBV6-6; 7 bases match TRBD2. Germline V CDR1 and CDR2: MNHNY, SVGAGI (reference sequence). The CDR3 spans 15 residues. Germline trimming cut 5 bases from V and 5 bases from J; bases unmatched to any gene: 11. The CDR3 nucleotides read TGTGCCAGCAGTGACCCCTCCGGGGGGTGGGAGACCCAGTACTTC. Translation: CASSDPSGGWETQYF.

To note about this clone: Since a far larger clone is one base different, this is likely a read error. This chain uses TRBV7-2 with TRBJ2-5, with 12 bases matching TRBD2. The CDR3 is 19 amino acids. Germline-derived CDR1 and CDR2 are SGHTA and FQGNSA. CDR3 region: CASSLGGRTSGVVQETRYF. The CDR3 bases are TGTGCCAGCAGCTTAGGTGGGCGGACTAGCGGGGTTGTCCAAGAGACCCGGTACTTC.

DNA of the CDR3: TGTGCCAGCAGTCCCACAGGAGCCTATGGCTACACCTTC. Protein product: CASSPTGAYGYTF. V is TRBV27 and J is TRBJ1-2; TRBD1 might be the D (5 bases). CDR1 MNHEY and CDR2 SMNVEV come from the germline V gene (reference sequence). The CDR3 is 13 residues long. The germline V and J ends were trimmed by 5 bases and 4 bases, with 11 bases remaining between them.

V gene TRBV25-1 combines with J gene TRBJ2-3; no definite D call. The CDR3 has 18 amino acids. Germline CDR1 is MGHDK and CDR2 is SYGVNS. The V end lost 1 base, the J end lost 8 bases, and 25 bases lay between the germline ends. Written as DNA, the CDR3 is TGTGCCAGCAGTGAATCCCGTTTCGAGGCGAACGCCCAGAGTACGCAGTATTTT. Encoded protein: CASSESRFEANAQSTQYF.